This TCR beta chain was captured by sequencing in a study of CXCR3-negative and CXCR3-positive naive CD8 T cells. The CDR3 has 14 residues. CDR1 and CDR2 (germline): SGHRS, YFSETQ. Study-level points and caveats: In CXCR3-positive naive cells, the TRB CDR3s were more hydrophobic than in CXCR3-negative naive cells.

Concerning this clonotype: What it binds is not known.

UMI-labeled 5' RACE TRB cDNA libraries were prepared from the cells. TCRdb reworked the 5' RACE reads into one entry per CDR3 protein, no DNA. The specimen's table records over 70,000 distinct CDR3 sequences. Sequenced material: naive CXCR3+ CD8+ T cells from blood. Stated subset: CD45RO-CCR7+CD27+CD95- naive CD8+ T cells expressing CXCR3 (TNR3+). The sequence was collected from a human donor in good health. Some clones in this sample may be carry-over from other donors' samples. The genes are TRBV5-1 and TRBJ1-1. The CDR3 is CASSPGSMNTEALF. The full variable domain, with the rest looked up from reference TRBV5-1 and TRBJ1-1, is KAGVTQTPRYLIKTRGQQVTLSCSPISGHRSVSWYQQTPGQGLQFLFEYFSETQRNKGNFPGRFSGRQFSNSRSEMNVSTLELGDSALYLCASSPGSMNTEALFGQGTRLTVV.